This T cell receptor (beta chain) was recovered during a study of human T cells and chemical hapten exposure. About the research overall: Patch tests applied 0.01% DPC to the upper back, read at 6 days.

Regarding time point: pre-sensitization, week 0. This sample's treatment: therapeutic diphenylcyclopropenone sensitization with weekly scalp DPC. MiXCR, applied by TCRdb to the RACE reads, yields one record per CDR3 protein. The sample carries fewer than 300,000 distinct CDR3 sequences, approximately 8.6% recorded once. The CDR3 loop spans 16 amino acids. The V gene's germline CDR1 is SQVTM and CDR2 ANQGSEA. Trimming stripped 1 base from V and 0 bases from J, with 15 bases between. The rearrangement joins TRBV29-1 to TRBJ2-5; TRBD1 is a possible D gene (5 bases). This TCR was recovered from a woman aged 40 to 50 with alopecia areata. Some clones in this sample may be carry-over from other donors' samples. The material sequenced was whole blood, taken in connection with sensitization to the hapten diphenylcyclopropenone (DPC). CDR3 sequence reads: CSVEGADTPYQETQYF. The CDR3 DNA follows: TGCAGCGTTGAAGGCGCGGACACCCCGTACCAAGAGACCCAGTACTTC.